The 10 T cell receptor beta chains given below trace back to one sample, sequenced in a study of blood T cell repertoires in COVID-19. Method: immunoSEQ multiplex PCR; TCRdb's copy keeps in-frame clones and lacks some. The table has roughly 250,000 clones, 84% seen once. Material: peripheral blood. The receptors derive from a human donor in a cohort sampled during active COVID-19.

This clone has just one count. The chain has TRBV6-4 and TRBJ1-2; D is undetermined. The germline V gene has CDR1 MRHNA and CDR2 SNTAGT. This CDR3 is 12 amino acids long. V lost 9 bases, J lost 4 bases, and 12 bases lay in between. CDR3 sequence: CARTQDCYGYTF. The CDR3 nucleotides are TGTGCCAGAACCCAGGACTGCTATGGCTACACCTTC.

The V and J genes are TRBV11-1 and TRBJ2-7, with a possible D match to TRBD1 (6 bases). Germline lookup yields CDR1 SGHAT and CDR2 FQDESV (reference sequence). With 0 bases removed from V and 0 bases from J, the gap between germline ends came to 12 bases. This CDR3 has 16 amino acids. The CDR3 region is CASSLAGTSSSYEQYF. CDR3 DNA sequence: TGTGCCAGCAGCTTAGCGGGGACAAGTAGCTCCTACGAGCAGTACTTC.

This clone was recorded only once. The rearrangement links TRBV7-9 to TRBJ1-2; possible D gene TRBD1, 5 bases. Germline V gene data show CDR1 as SEHNR and CDR2 as FQNEAQ (reference sequence). The CDR3 covers 13 residues. V lost 3 bases and J 2 bases, leaving 7 bases between the germline ends. The CDR3 sequence: CASSLQGNYGYTF. The CDR3, as DNA: TGTGCCAGCAGCTTGCAGGGCAACTATGGCTACACCTTC. The full variable domain, rest sourced from reference TRBV7-9 and TRBJ1-2, is DTGVSQNPRHKITKRGQNVTFRCDPISEHNRLYWYRQTLGQGPEFLTYFQNEAQLEKSRLLSDRFSAERPKGSFSTLEIQRTEQGDSAMYLCASSLQGNYGYTFGSGTRLTVV.

The chain couples TRBV7-2 to TRBJ2-6, with D possibly being TRBD1 (5 bases). The V end was cut by 7 bases, the J end by 2 bases, with 15 bases between. Germline V gene sequence: CDR1 SGHTA, CDR2 FQGNSA. The CDR3 is made up of 16 amino acids. CDR3 region: CASIPPLGAGANVLTF. CDR3 nucleotide sequence: TGTGCCAGCATCCCGCCGCTAGGGGCTGGGGCCAACGTCCTGACTTTC.

CDR3 DNA: TGCGCCAGCAGCTTGGGTTCCACAGGGGGTTTTAATGAAAAACTGTTTTTT. Translation: CASSLGSTGGFNEKLFF. V is TRBV5-1 and J is TRBJ1-4; TRBD1 aligns across 8 bases. J lost 4 bases, V lost 0 bases, and 8 bases had no gene match. CDR3 size: 17 residues. CDR1 is SGHRS and CDR2 is YFSETQ in the germline V gene. Filled out from reference TRBV5-1 and TRBJ1-4, the complete variable domain reads KAGVTQTPRYLIKTRGQQVTLSCSPISGHRSVSWYQQTPGQGLQFLFEYFSETQRNKGNFPGRFSGRQFSNSRSEMNVSTLELGDSALYLCASSLGSTGGFNEKLFFGSGTQLSVL.

The chain recombines TRBV18 with TRBJ2-1, with TRBD1 identical over 8 bases. The CDR3 has 14 residues. Germline loops: CDR1 KGHSH, CDR2 LQKENI. Trimming at V came to 4 bases and at J to 4 bases, leaving 3 bases not matched to a gene. CDR3 in DNA: TGTGCCAGCTCACGGGACAGGCAGTACAATGAGCAGTTCTTC. Residues: CASSRDRQYNEQFF.

This chain links TRBV10-3 with TRBJ1-1; D is unclear. The germline gives CDR1 ENHRY, CDR2 SYGVKD. This CDR3 spans 17 amino acids. Trimming pared 8 bases from V and 5 bases from J, leaving 27 bases between. The CDR3 protein is CAIGKNPGPLERTEAFF. CDR3 bases: TGTGCCATCGGCAAGAATCCGGGTCCTCTCGAGCGGACTGAAGCTTTCTTT.

This clone was seen just once. The rearrangement uses TRBV7-2 and TRBJ1-2; weak D call: TRBD1 (5 bases). Per germline, CDR1 SGHTA and CDR2 FQGNSA. This CDR3 is built from 15 residues. Trimming stripped 7 bases from V and 4 bases from J, with 19 bases between. CDR3 nucleotides: TGTGCCAGCAACGATGGGGTGCAGGGTGGCTATGGCTACACCTTC. Translating gives CASNDGVQGGYGYTF.

The chain joins TRBV4-1 to TRBJ2-3; 14 bases line up with TRBD2. The CDR3 runs to 17 residues. The germline V gene has CDR1 MGHRA and CDR2 YSYEKL. V shed 4 bases, J shed 4 bases, and the junction held 7 bases outside the gene matches. CDR3 sequence: CASSRRGTSGGADTQYF. DNA of the CDR3: TGCGCCAGCAGCCGACGAGGGACTAGCGGGGGCGCAGATACGCAGTATTTT.

This rearrangement joins TRBV5-1 to TRBJ2-6, with D tentatively TRBD2 (7 bases). Per the germline V gene, CDR1 is SGHRS and CDR2 is YFSETQ. This CDR3 spans 17 amino acids. V gave up 0 bases and J gave up 4 bases, with 14 bases separating them. The CDR3 DNA follows: TGCGCCAGCAGCTTGGGGGCGGGGGCTTCCGGGGCCAACGTCCTGACTTTC. Translating gives CASSLGAGASGANVLTF.